A selection of T cell receptor beta chains follows, all from one sample in a study of blood T cell repertoires in COVID-19. Sequenced by immunoSEQ multiplex PCR; TCRdb stores in-frame clones only, minus some. The table includes about 330,000 clones, around 87% detected once. The sample consisted of PBMCs or T cells enriched from blood (not recorded which). All receptors derive from a woman younger than 45 who had recovered from COVID-19. The CDR3 runs from the conserved cysteine through the conserved F or W. A D gene is named only where the DNA matches it firmly. Part of the rows lack a size; the others show once, few, many or a class for expanded clones.

J | D | size | V | CDR3 | DNA
TRBJ1-5 | TRBD1 | - | TRBV27 | CASSLWGSGGVNQPQHF | TGTGCCAGCAGTTTATGGGGATCAGGGGGCGTCAATCAGCCCCAGCATTTT
TRBJ2-3 | TRBD2 | - | TRBV5-6 | CASSLGLAGRPGPDTQYF | TGTGCCAGCAGCTTGGGGCTAGCGGGGCGGCCTGGCCCAGATACGCAGTATTTT
TRBJ1-1 | - | few | TRBV9 | CASSVAGGRVLGPEAFF | TGTGCCAGCAGCGTAGCGGGGGGACGTGTATTGGGGCCTGAAGCTTTCTTT
TRBJ1-1 | TRBD1 | - | TRBV4-1 | CASSPRIGTEKEAFF | TGCGCCAGCAGCCCCCGGATTGGGACAGAGAAAGAAGCTTTCTTT
TRBJ2-3 | TRBD1 | once | TRBV5-1 | CASSMGRQGADTQYF | TGCGCCAGCAGCATGGGGAGACAGGGAGCAGATACGCAGTATTTT
TRBJ2-3 | - | - | TRBV5-1 | CASSGRGGGTDTQYF | TGCGCCAGCAGCGGCCGGGGTGGGGGCACAGATACGCAGTATTTT
TRBJ2-3 | - | - | TRBV4-1 | CASSPPRAGDTQYF | TGCGCCAGCAGCCCGCCTAGGGCGGGAGATACGCAGTATTTT
TRBJ1-5 | - | - | TRBV4-1 | CASSQGGVEQPQHF | TGCGCCAGCAGCCAAGGGGGGGTAGAGCAGCCCCAGCATTTT
TRBJ1-2 | TRBD1 | - | TRBV14 | CASSQVPGGRGGYTF | TGTGCCAGCAGCCAAGTGCCAGGGGGGCGCGGGGGCTACACCTTC
TRBJ1-5 | - | - | TRBV23-1 | CASSQAGQNSNQPQHF | TGCGCCAGCAGTCAAGCTGGACAGAATAGCAATCAGCCCCAGCATTTT
TRBJ2-2 | TRBD1 | - | TRBV4-3 | CASSQETGFNTGELFF | TGCGCCAGCAGCCAAGAGACAGGGTTCAACACCGGGGAGCTGTTTTTT
TRBJ1-3 | - | - | TRBV29-1 | CSVELGNTIYF | TGCAGCGTTGAACTTGGAAACACCATATATTTT
TRBJ1-4 | - | - | TRBV5-1 | CASSLEPTNEKLFF | TGCGCCAGCAGCTTGGAGCCCACTAATGAAAAACTGTTTTTT
TRBJ2-5 | TRBD2 | - | TRBV5-1 | CASSWTPTSGGAETQYF | TGCGCCAGCAGCTGGACCCCTACTAGCGGGGGGGCAGAGACCCAGTACTTC
TRBJ2-3 | - | - | TRBV25-1 | CASRLPGEDTQYF | TGTGCCAGCAGACTTCCAGGGGAGGATACGCAGTATTTT
TRBJ2-3 | TRBD2 | - | TRBV9 | CASSVGGGLDTQYF | TGTGCCAGCAGCGTAGGCGGGGGTCTAGATACGCAGTATTTT
TRBJ2-5 | - | - | TRBV4-2 | CASSQADRAGETQYF | TGTGCCAGCAGCCAAGCCGACAGGGCGGGGGAGACCCAGTACTTC
TRBJ1-2 | TRBD1 | - | TRBV5-4 | CASSGGTGSNYGYTF | TGTGCCAGCAGCGGGGGGACAGGGTCTAACTATGGCTACACCTTC
TRBJ1-6 | - | - | TRBV21-1 | CASSTGQGEVEVSPLHF | TGTGCCAGCAGCACCGGACAGGGTGAGGTGGAAGTTTCACCCCTCCACTTT
TRBJ1-5 | - | - | TRBV29-1 | CSVVTGNQPQHF | TGCAGCGTTGTAACTGGCAATCAGCCCCAGCATTTT
TRBJ1-4 | TRBD1 | - | TRBV3-1/TRBV3-2 | CASSSPGTGRGKLFF | TGTGCCAGCAGCTCCCCCGGGACAGGGCGGGGGAAACTGTTTTTT
TRBJ2-2 | - | once | TRBV3-1/TRBV3-2 | CASENQGTGELFF | TGTGCCAGCGAAAACCAGGGCACCGGGGAGCTGTTTTTT
TRBJ1-1 | - | - | TRBV5-1 | CASSSRTGRDTEAFF | TGCGCCAGCAGCTCCCGGACCGGGCGGGACACTGAAGCTTTCTTT
TRBJ2-3 | TRBD2 | - | TRBV28 | CASRSLGSGNTQYF | TGTGCCAGCCGCAGTCTGGGGAGCGGGAATACGCAGTATTTT
TRBJ1-2 | TRBD1 | - | TRBV7-9 | CASSFSGGYGYTF | TGTGCCAGCAGCTTCTCAGGGGGCTATGGCTACACCTTC
TRBJ2-3 | - | - | TRBV7-2 | CASSLRGRTDTQYF | TGTGCCAGCAGCCTCCGTGGCCGCACAGATACGCAGTATTTT
TRBJ1-2 | - | - | TRBV19 | CASTSQDRGGYTF | TGTGCCAGTACCTCTCAGGACAGAGGTGGCTACACCTTC
TRBJ2-1 | - | - | TRBV6-1 | CASSEAIMMGAGEQFF | TGTGCCAGCAGTGAAGCGATAATGATGGGTGCCGGGGAGCAGTTCTTC
TRBJ1-2 | - | - | TRBV7-9 | CASSLLPDSYGYTF | TGTGCCAGCAGCTTACTTCCGGACAGTTATGGCTACACCTTC
TRBJ2-7 | TRBD2 | - | TRBV6-4 | CASSDPELAGGSYEQYF | TGTGCCAGCAGTGACCCAGAATTAGCGGGGGGCTCCTACGAGCAGTACTTC
TRBJ2-7 | - | - | TRBV19 | CASSISVAHEQYF | TGTGCCAGTAGTATATCAGTCGCCCACGAGCAGTACTTC
TRBJ1-2 | - | - | TRBV19 | CASSPGITYGYTF | TGTGCCAGTAGTCCGGGGATTACTTATGGCTACACCTTC
TRBJ2-7 | TRBD2 | - | TRBV11-2 | CASSLSSGGNREQYF | TGTGCCAGCAGCTTGTCTAGCGGGGGCAATCGCGAGCAGTACTTC
TRBJ2-2 | TRBD2 | - | TRBV9 | CASSETSGGLGGELFF | TGTGCCAGCAGCGAGACTAGCGGGGGTCTGGGCGGGGAGCTGTTTTTT
TRBJ1-2 | - | - | TRBV28 | CASRDPGTPYGYGYTF | TGTGCCAGCAGAGACCCCGGGACACCCTATGGGTATGGCTACACCTTC
TRBJ2-7 | TRBD1 | - | TRBV2 | CASSSGGQGYYEQYF | TGTGCCAGCAGTAGCGGAGGACAGGGATACTACGAGCAGTACTTC
TRBJ2-1 | TRBD2 | - | TRBV19 | CASSIDPGLAVQFF | TGTGCCAGTAGTATAGATCCTGGACTAGCGGTGCAGTTCTTC
TRBJ1-4 | - | - | TRBV7-9 | CASSGQGATNEKLFF | TGTGCCAGCAGCGGGCAGGGTGCAACTAATGAAAAACTGTTTTTT
TRBJ2-5 | TRBD2 | - | TRBV11-2 | CASSSWGAGLQETQYF | TGTGCCAGCAGCTCATGGGGAGCGGGACTCCAAGAGACCCAGTACTTC
TRBJ1-1 | - | once | TRBV29-1 | CSGGGQLNTEAFF | TGCAGCGGGGGTGGGCAGCTTAACACTGAAGCTTTCTTT
TRBJ1-3 | - | - | TRBV7-2 | CASSRFVNWAWNVGNTIYF | TGTGCCAGCAGCCGCTTCGTTAATTGGGCTTGGAACGTTGGAAACACCATATATTTT
TRBJ2-7 | TRBD1 | - | TRBV30 | CAWSVTGGINEQYF | TGTGCCTGGAGTGTGACAGGGGGAATCAACGAGCAGTACTTC